A single T cell receptor (beta chain) is shown here with its context. Antigen unknown. Germline-derived CDR1 and CDR2 are SEHNR and FQNEAQ (reference sequence). V shed 0 bases and J shed 11 bases, with 16 bases lying between them. The CDR3 runs 14 residues. This table comes from immunoSEQ multiplex PCR, and its TCRdb copy is limited to in-frame clones, with some not included. This sample carries 69,000 or so clones, approximately 82% of them seen once, and the ten largest clones take approximately 6.7%. This entry belongs to a study of OX40 agonist ivuxolimab in advanced cancers. General observations from the study: The authors did not determine the antigen specificity of the expanded peripheral T cells. Expanded clones were, on average, more numerous in CD8+ T cells than in CD4+.

Blood sampling took place at baseline, cycle 4 day 1, and cycle 7 day 1. The sample consisted of CD4+ or CD8+ T cells sorted from blood, taken in a trial of the OX40 agonist ivuxolimab. The rearrangement links TRBV7-9 to TRBJ1-1; D is unclear. This sequence originates from an adult with an advanced solid tumor such as melanoma, head and neck, liver or kidney cancer. CDR3 nucleotides: TGTGCCAGCAGCTTAGCGGAGGCGGGGATTAGGGCTTTCTTT. Its protein is CASSLAEAGIRAFF.